Below are 5 T cell receptor beta chains sequenced from a single sample in a study of blood T cell repertoires in COVID-19. Some clones are missing from TCRdb's copy, which holds only in-frame ones; the method was immunoSEQ multiplex PCR. Here the sample spans about 110,000 clones, 65% to 90% being singletons. The sequencing sample was made of peripheral blood. The receptors derive from a woman of 80 years or more with active or convalescent COVID-19.

The chain recombines TRBV5-1 with TRBJ1-4; the D gene is possibly TRBD1 (6 bases). Germline-derived CDR1 and CDR2 are SGHRS and YFSETQ. CDR3 size: 15 residues. The V end lost 2 bases, the J end lost 8 bases, and 16 bases lay between the germline ends. For the CDR3, the DNA is TGCGCCAGCAGCTTAAGGGGGAGTACGGAAGAAAAACTGTTTTTT. Translated, it gives CASSLRGSTEEKLFF. Full variable domain (outside the CDR3, taken from reference TRBV5-1 and TRBJ1-4): KAGVTQTPRYLIKTRGQQVTLSCSPISGHRSVSWYQQTPGQGLQFLFEYFSETQRNKGNFPGRFSGRQFSNSRSEMNVSTLELGDSALYLCASSLRGSTEEKLFFGSGTQLSVL.

This chain joins TRBV9 and TRBJ1-3; 8 bases fit TRBD1. The ends lost 4 bases at V and 7 bases at J; junction bases unmatched: 7. The CDR3 extends over 14 amino acids. CDR1 and CDR2 from the germline V gene are SGDLS and YYNGEE. This CDR3 reads CASSRGQALNTIYF. CDR3 bases: TGTGCCAGCAGCCGGGGACAGGCCTTGAACACCATATATTTT.

V and J are TRBV5-4 and TRBJ2-3; TRBD1 might be the D (6 bases). Germline CDR1 is SGHNT and CDR2 is YYREEE (reference sequence). CDR3 size: 15 residues. V was shortened by 0 bases and J by 2 bases, with 10 bases between the two germline ends. CDR3 DNA sequence: TGTGCCAGCAGCTTGGGACAGGAACCCACAGATACGCAGTATTTT. Its protein is CASSLGQEPTDTQYF.

The V call is TRBV28, the J call TRBJ2-5; the D is unclear. With 5 bases removed from V and 0 bases from J, the gap between germline ends came to 10 bases. In germline, CDR1 is MDHEN, CDR2 SYDVKM. The CDR3 has 14 residues. CDR3 DNA: TGTGCCAGCAGTCCCACCCAGAACCAAGAGACCCAGTACTTC. Its protein product is CASSPTQNQETQYF.

This chain connects TRBV7-2 to TRBJ2-2, with D maybe TRBD1 (5 bases). Trimming took off 1 base at V and 5 bases at J, with 11 bases between the two ends. CDR3 length: 15 amino acids. Germline CDR1 and CDR2: SGHTA and FQGNSA. This CDR3 reads CASSLDPGSTGELFF. CDR3 DNA: TGTGCCAGCAGCTTAGATCCAGGGTCAACCGGGGAGCTGTTTTTT.